These 2 T cell receptor beta chains came from one sample sequenced in a study of breast tumors, draining lymph nodes, adjacent tissues. Axillary draining lymph nodes of breast cancer patients supplied the node samples. In TCRdb, the multiplex PCR reads were re-called with MiXCR into one record per CDR3 protein. The data hold approximately 180,000 distinct CDR3 sequences, with roughly 35% observed a single time. The specimen sequenced was axillary lymph node tissue. Receptors originate from a female donor with breast cancer. Some clones in this sample may be carry-over from other donors' samples.

Many counts were recorded for this clonotype. The rearrangement links TRBV11-2 to TRBJ2-7; 7 nucleotides align to TRBD1. The CDR3 has 13 residues. The J segment lost 3 bases and the V segment lost 5 bases, leaving 4 bases of the junction unmatched. The germline V gene has CDR1 SGHAT and CDR2 FQNNGV. The CDR3 bases are TGTGCCAGCAGCCCAGGGACAGACTACGAGCAGTACTTC. Protein product: CASSPGTDYEQYF. Together with reference TRBV11-2 and TRBJ2-7, the CDR3 gives the full variable domain: EAGVAQSPRYKIIEKRQSVAFWCNPISGHATLYWYQQILGQGPKLLIQFQNNGVVDDSQLPKDRFSAERLKGVDSTLKIQPAKLEDSAVYLCASSPGTDYEQYFGPGTRLTVT.

This clonotype was observed at least ten times. The chain joins TRBV11-2 to TRBJ1-4, with unresolved D. CDR3 size: 11 residues. Germline CDR1 SGHAT, CDR2 FQNNGV. V was clipped by 4 bases and J by 13 bases, with 10 bases between them. Written as DNA, the CDR3 is TGTGCCAGCAGCTCGGGAGCTGGACTGTTTTTT. The encoded protein is CASSSGAGLFF.